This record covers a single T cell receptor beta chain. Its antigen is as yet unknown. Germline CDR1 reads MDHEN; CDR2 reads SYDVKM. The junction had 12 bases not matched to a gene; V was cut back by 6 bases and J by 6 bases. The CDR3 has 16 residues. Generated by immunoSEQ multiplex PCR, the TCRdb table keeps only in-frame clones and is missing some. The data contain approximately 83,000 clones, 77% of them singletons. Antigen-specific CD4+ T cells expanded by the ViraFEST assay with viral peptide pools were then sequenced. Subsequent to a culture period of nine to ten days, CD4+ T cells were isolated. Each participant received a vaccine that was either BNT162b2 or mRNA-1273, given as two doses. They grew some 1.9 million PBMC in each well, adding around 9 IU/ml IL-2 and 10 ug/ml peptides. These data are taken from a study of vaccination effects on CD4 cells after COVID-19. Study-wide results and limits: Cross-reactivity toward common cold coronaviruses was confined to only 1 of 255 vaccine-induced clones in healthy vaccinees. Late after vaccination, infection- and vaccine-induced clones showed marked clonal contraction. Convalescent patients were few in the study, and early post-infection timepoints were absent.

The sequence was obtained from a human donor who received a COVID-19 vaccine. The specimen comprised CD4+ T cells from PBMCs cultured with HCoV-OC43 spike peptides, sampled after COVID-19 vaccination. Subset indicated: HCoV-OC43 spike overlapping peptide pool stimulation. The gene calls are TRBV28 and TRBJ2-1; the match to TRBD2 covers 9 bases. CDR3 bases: TGTGCCAGCAGCCAATCTAGCGGGGCCAGGCTCAATGAGCAGTTCTTC. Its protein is CASSQSSGARLNEQFF.